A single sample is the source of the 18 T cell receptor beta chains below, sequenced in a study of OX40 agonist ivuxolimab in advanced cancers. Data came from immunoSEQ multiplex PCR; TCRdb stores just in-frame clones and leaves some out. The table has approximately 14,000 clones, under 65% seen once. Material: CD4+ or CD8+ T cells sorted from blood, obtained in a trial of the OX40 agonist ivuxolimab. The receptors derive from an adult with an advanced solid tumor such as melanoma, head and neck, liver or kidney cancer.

The CDR3 sequence: CASRAGEQETQYF. The DNA for the CDR3 is TGTGCCAGCCGGGCAGGGGAACAAGAGACCCAGTACTTC. The chain links TRBV19 to TRBJ2-5, with D possibly matching TRBD1 (6 bases). The ends were cut back, 9 bases at V and 2 bases at J, with 13 bases in the middle. The CDR3 spans 13 residues. The germline V gene has CDR1 LNHDA and CDR2 SQIVND (reference sequence).

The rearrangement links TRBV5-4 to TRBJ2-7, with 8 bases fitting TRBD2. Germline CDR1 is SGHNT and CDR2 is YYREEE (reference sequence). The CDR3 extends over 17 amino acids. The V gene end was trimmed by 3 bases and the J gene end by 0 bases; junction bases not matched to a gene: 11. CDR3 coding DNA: TGTGCCAGCAGCTCCCGACTTCGGGGGGGGACCTCCTACGAGCAGTACTTC. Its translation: CASSSRLRGGTSYEQYF.

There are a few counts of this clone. The CDR3 loop is CASSLVAGAPDTQYF. Here the CDR3 DNA reads TGTGCCAGCAGCTTGGTAGCGGGGGCTCCAGATACGCAGTATTTT. The V call is TRBV5-4, the J call TRBJ2-3; 9 bases align to TRBD2. This CDR3 has 15 amino acids. The J segment lost 4 bases and the V segment lost 0 bases, leaving 3 bases of the junction unmatched. Germline CDR1 is SGHNT and CDR2 is YYREEE (reference sequence).

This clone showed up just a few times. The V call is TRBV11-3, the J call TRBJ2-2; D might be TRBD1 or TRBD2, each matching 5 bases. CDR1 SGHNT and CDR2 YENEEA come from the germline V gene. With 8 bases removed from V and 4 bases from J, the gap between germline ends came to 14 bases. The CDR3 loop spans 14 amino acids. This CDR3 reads CASSGPTGTGELFF. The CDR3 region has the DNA TGTGCCAGCTCGGGACCCACCGGCACCGGGGAGCTGTTTTTT.

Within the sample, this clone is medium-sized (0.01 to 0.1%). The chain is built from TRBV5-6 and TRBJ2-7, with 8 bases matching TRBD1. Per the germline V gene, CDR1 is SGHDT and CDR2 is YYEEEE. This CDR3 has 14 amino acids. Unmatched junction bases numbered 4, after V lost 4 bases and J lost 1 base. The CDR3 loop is CASSPGTGSYEQYF. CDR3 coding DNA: TGTGCCAGCAGCCCCGGGACAGGTTCCTACGAGCAGTACTTC.

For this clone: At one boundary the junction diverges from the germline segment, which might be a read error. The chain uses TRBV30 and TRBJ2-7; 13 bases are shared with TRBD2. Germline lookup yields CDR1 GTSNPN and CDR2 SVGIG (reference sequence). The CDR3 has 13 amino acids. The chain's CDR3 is CAWSLGTSGDLRF. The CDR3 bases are TGTGCCTGGAGCCTTGGGACTAGCGGGGATCTACGCTTC.

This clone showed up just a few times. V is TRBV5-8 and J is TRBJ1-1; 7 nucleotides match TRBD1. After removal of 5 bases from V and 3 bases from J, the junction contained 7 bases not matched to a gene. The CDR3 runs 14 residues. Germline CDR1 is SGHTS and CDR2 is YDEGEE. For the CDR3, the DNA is TGTGCCAGCAGTTATGGGACAGCCCACACTGAAGCTTTCTTT. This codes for CASSYGTAHTEAFF.

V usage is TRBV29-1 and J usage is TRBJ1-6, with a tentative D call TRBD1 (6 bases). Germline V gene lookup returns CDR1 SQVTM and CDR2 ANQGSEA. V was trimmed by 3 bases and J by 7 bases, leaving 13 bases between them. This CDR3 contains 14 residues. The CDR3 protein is CSVETGGENSPLHF. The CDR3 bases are TGCAGCGTTGAGACAGGCGGAGAGAATTCACCCCTCCACTTT.

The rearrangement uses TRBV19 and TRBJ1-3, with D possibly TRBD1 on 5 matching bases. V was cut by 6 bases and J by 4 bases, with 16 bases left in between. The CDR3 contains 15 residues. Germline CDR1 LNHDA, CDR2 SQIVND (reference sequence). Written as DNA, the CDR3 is TGTGCCAGTAGACCGTATGGGGGATCCGGAAACACCATATATTTT. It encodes CASRPYGGSGNTIYF.

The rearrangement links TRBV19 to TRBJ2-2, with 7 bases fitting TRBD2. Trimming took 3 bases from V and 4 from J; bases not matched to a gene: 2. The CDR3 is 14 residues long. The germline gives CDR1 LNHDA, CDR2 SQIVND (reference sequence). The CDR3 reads CASSMGGTTGELFF. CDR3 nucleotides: TGTGCCAGTAGTATGGGGGGGACCACCGGGGAGCTGTTTTTT.

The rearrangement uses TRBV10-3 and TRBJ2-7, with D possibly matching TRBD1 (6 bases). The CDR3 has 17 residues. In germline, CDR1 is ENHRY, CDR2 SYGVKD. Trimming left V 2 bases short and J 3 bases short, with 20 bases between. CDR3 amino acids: CAISESRTGSRVYEQYF. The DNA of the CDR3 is TGTGCCATCAGTGAGAGTCGAACAGGGTCGCGGGTCTACGAGCAGTACTTC.

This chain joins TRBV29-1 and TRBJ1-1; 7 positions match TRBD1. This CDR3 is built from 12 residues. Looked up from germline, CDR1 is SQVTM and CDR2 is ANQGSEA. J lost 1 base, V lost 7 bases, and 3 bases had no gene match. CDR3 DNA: TGCAGCGAGGGACAGACGAACACTGAAGCTTTCTTT. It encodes CSEGQTNTEAFF.

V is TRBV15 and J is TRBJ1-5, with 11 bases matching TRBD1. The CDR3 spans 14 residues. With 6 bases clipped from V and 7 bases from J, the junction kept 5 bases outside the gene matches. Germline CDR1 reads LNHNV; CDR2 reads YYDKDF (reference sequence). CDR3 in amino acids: CATSRTGGGQPQHF. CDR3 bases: TGTGCCACCAGTCGGACAGGGGGCGGCCAGCCCCAGCATTTT.

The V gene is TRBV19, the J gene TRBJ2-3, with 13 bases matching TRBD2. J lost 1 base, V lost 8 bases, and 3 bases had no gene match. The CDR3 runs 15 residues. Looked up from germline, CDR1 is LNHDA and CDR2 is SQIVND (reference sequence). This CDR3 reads CASRGTSGGTDTQYF. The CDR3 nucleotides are TGTGCCAGTCGAGGGACTAGCGGGGGCACAGATACGCAGTATTTT.

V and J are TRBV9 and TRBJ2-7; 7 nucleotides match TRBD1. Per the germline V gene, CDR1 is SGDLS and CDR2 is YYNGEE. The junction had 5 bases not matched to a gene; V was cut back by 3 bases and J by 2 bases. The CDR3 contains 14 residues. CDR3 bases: TGTGCCAGCAGCGACCGGGACAGACCCTACGAGCAGTACTTC. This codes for CASSDRDRPYEQYF. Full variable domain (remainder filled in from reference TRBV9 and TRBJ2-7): DSGVTQTPKHLITATGQRVTLRCSPRSGDLSVYWYQQSLDQGLQFLIQYYNGEERAKGNILERFSAQQFPDLHSELNLSSLELGDSALYFCASSDRDRPYEQYFGPGTRLTVT.

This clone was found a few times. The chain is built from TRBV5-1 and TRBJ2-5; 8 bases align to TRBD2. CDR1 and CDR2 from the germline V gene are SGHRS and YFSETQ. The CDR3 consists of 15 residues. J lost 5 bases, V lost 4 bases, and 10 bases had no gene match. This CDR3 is CASSLDGGAFETQYF. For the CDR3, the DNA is TGCGCCAGCAGCCTTGACGGGGGGGCCTTCGAGACCCAGTACTTC. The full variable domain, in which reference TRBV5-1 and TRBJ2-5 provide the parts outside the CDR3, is KAGVTQTPRYLIKTRGQQVTLSCSPISGHRSVSWYQQTPGQGLQFLFEYFSETQRNKGNFPGRFSGRQFSNSRSEMNVSTLELGDSALYLCASSLDGGAFETQYFGPGTRLLVL.

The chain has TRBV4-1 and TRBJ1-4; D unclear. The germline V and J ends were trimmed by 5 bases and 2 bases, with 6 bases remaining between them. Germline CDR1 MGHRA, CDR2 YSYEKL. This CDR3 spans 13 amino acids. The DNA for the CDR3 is TGCGCCAGCAGCGACTACACTAATGAAAAACTGTTTTTT. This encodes CASSDYTNEKLFF.

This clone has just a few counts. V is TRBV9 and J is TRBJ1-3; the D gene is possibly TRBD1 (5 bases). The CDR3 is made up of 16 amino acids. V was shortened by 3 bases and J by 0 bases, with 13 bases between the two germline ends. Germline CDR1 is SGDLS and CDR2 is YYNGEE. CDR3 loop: CASSGDSASSGNTIYF. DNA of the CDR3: TGTGCCAGCAGCGGTGACAGTGCCAGCTCTGGAAACACCATATATTTT. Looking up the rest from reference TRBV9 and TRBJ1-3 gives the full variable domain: DSGVTQTPKHLITATGQRVTLRCSPRSGDLSVYWYQQSLDQGLQFLIQYYNGEERAKGNILERFSAQQFPDLHSELNLSSLELGDSALYFCASSGDSASSGNTIYFGEGSWLTVV.